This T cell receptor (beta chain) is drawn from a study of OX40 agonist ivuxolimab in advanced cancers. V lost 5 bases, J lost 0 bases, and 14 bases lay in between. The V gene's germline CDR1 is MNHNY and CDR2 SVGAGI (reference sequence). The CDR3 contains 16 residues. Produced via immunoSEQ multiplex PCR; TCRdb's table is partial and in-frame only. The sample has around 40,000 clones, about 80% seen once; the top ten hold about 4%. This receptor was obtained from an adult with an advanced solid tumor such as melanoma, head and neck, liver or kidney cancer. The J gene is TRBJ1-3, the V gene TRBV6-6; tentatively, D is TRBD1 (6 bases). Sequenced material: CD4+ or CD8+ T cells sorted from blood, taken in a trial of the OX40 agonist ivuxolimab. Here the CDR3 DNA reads TGTGCCAGCAGTAAACAGACAGGCTCCTCTGGAAACACCATATATTTT. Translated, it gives CASSKQTGSSGNTIYF.